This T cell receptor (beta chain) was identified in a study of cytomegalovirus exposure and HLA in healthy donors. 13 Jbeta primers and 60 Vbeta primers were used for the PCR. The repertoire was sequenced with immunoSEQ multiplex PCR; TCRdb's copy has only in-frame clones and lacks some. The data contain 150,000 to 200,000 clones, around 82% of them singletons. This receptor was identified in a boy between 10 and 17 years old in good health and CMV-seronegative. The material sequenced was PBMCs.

CDR3: CASSPMAGKNQPQHF. The DNA for the CDR3 is TGTGCCAGCAGCCCCATGGCAGGGAAGAATCAGCCCCAGCATTTT. The chain couples TRBV7-8 to TRBJ1-5; D is perhaps TRBD1 (5 bases). Trimming removed 5 bases from V and 4 bases from J, with 15 bases in between. The CDR3 consists of 15 residues. Germline V gives CDR1 SGHVS, CDR2 FQNEAQ.